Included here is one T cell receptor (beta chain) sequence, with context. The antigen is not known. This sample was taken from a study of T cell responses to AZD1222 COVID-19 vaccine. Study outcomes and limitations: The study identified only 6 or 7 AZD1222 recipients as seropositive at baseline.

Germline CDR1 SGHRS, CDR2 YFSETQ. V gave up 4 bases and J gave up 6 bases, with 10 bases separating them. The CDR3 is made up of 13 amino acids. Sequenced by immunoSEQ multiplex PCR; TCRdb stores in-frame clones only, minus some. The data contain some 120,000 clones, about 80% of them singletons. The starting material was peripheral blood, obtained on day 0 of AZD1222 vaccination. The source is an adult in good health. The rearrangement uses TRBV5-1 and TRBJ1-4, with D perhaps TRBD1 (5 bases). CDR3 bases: TGCGCCAGCAGCGCCGGGACGCATGAAAAACTGTTTTTT. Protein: CASSAGTHEKLFF.